This T cell receptor (beta chain) was recovered during a study of patients and donors after allogeneic stem cell transplantation. TCRdb re-called the RT-PCR reads with MiXCR, one entry per CDR3 protein. The data contain 150,000 to 200,000 distinct CDR3 sequences, approximately 31% of them singletons. The CDR3 loop spans 16 amino acids. V lost 2 bases and J lost 2, with 16 bases in between. Germline V lookup: CDR1 LGHNA, CDR2 YSLEER. The chain combines TRBV4-3 with TRBJ2-7, with D perhaps matching TRBD2 (5 bases). The source is a human donor who was either an allogeneic HSCT recipient or a stem cell or donor lymphocyte infusion donor (not recorded which). It is not recorded whose cells these are; they may come from a transplant donor. The specimen was blood, either unsorted or a sorted T cell fraction (not recorded which). CDR3 in DNA: TGCGCCAGCAGCCAAAAAGTCCTAGCTCCAACCTACGAGCAGTACTTC. Protein sequence: CASSQKVLAPTYEQYF.